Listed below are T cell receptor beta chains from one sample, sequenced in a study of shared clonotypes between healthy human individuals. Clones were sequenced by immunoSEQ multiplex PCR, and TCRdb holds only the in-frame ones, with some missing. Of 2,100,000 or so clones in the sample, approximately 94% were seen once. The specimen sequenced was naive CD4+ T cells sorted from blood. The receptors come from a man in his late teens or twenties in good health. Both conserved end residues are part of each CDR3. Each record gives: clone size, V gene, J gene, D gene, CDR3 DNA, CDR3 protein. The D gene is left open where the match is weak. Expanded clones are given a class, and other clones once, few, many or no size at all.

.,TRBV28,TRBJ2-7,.,TGTGCCAGCAGTGCTCGAAGGGGCTCCCAAACGACCTTGTACGAGCAGTACTTC,CASSARRGSQTTLYEQYF
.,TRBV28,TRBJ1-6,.,TGTGCCAGCATCTCCGACCCGAATTCACCCCTCCACTTT,CASISDPNSPLHF
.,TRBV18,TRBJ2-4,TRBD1,TGTGCCAGCTCACCAGCAGGGGGTAAAAACATTCAGTACTTC,CASSPAGGKNIQYF
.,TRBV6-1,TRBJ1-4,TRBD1,TGTGCCAGCATCGACAGGGCAACTAATGAAAAACTGTTTTTT,CASIDRATNEKLFF
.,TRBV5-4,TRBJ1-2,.,TGTGCCAGCAGCTTGTACCCCGGGACGGGGGAGGAAGGCTACACCTTC,CASSLYPGTGEEGYTF
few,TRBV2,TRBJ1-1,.,TGTGCCAGCGTACTGGGTCGGAAGAACACTGAAGCTTTCTTT,CASVLGRKNTEAFF
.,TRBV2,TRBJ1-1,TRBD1,TGTGCCAGCTCACAGGGGGCAGAAGCTTTCTTT,CASSQGAEAFF
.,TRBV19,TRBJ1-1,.,TGTGCCAGTCGGGCGCCGGGGGTCGGCACTGAAGCTTTCTTT,CASRAPGVGTEAFF
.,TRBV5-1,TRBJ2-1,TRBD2,TGCGCCAGCAGCTTCGGGACTAGCGGGACCTACAATGAGCAGTTCTTC,CASSFGTSGTYNEQFF
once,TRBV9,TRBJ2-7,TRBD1,TGTGCCAGCAGCATCGGGACAGGTACTCTGGGCCTTTCCTACGAGCAGTACTTC,CASSIGTGTLGLSYEQYF
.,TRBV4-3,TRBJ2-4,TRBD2,TGCGCCAGCAGCCAAAGTCCTGGACTAGCGGGAGGCGGGGACATTCAGTACTTC,CASSQSPGLAGGGDIQYF
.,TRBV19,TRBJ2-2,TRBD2,TGTGCCAGTAACCCGTCCGGGACTAGCGGGAGGAACACCGGGGAGCTGTTTTTT,CASNPSGTSGRNTGELFF
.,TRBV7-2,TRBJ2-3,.,TGTGCCAGCACTCCCGCATGGTTCACAGATACGCAGTATTTT,CASTPAWFTDTQYF
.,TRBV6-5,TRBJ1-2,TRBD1,TGTGCCAGCAGTCCTGTGACAGGGACGGATGGCTACACCTTC,CASSPVTGTDGYTF
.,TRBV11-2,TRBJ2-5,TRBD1,TGTGCCAGCAGCTCAGGACAGGGGGTTAGAGAGACCCAGTACTTC,CASSSGQGVRETQYF
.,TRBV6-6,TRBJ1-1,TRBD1,TGTGCCAGCAGTCCCAAGGGACAGCAGACCACTGAAGCTTTCTTT,CASSPKGQQTTEAFF
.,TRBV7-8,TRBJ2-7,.,TGTGCCAGCAGCTTAGCGGGGGTAGCGGTATCCTACGAGCAGTACTTC,CASSLAGVAVSYEQYF
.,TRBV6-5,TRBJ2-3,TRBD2,TGTGCCAGCAGTTACGCTAGCGGGACGACAGATACGCAGTATTTT,CASSYASGTTDTQYF
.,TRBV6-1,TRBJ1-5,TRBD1,TGTGCCAGCAGTGAAGTAGGGACAGGGTATCAGCCCCAGCATTTT,CASSEVGTGYQPQHF
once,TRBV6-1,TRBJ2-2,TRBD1,TGTGCCAGCAGTGAGAACAGGGGGAACACCGGGGAGCTGTTTTTT,CASSENRGNTGELFF
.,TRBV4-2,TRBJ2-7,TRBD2,TGTGCCAGCAGCCAATTCGCGGGGGGTGCCTACGAGCAGTACTTC,CASSQFAGGAYEQYF
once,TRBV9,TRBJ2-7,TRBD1,TGTGCCAGCAGCAATGGACAGGGCGGCGAGCAGTACTTC,CASSNGQGGEQYF
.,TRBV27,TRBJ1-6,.,TGTGCCAGCAGTTTAAAGATTGGGTGGGGAAACACCTCACCCCTCCACTTT,CASSLKIGWGNTSPLHF
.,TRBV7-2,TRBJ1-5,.,TGTGCCAGCAGCTTAGAGAGGGCGACTCAGCCCCAGCATTTT,CASSLERATQPQHF
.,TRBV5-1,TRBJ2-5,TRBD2,TGCGCCAGCAGCCGGGGACTAGCTGACGGTTTAGAGACCCAGTACTTC,CASSRGLADGLETQYF
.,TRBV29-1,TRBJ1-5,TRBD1,TGCAGCCCTGCGGGGACAGGGGGCGCGGGGGCTCAGCCCCAGCATTTT,CSPAGTGGAGAQPQHF
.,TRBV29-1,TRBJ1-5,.,TGCAGCGTTGAAGGCGGTTCCTCAGTGCCAGATACGCAGCATTTT,CSVEGGSSVPDTQHF
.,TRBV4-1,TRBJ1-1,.,TGCGCCAGCAGCCAAGAGCCAGGGTGGGACACTGAAGCTTTCTTT,CASSQEPGWDTEAFF
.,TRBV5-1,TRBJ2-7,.,TGCGCCAGCAGCTTGCCAAGCTACGAGCAGTACTTC,CASSLPSYEQYF
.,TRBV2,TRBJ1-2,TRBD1,TGTGCCAGCAGTGAACATAGGGACAGGGGGCACCCCAACTATGGCTACACCTTC,CASSEHRDRGHPNYGYTF
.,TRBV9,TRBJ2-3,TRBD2,TGTGCCAGCAGCGTAGGGGCGGGAGTGGGGGGAGATACGCAGTATTTT,CASSVGAGVGGDTQYF
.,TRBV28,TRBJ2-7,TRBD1,TGTGCCAGCAGGAGGACAGGGGACTACGAGCAGTACTTC,CASRRTGDYEQYF
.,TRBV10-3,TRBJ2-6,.,TGTGCAGGTCTAGGGGCGGAGGCCAACGTCCTGACTTTC,CAGLGAEANVLTF
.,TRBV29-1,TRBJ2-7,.,TGCAGCGTTGTCCGGACAGCGGAGCAGTACTTC,CSVVRTAEQYF
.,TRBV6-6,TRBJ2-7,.,TGTGCCAGCAGTTACTCGGCGGACTACGAGCAGTACTTC,CASSYSADYEQYF
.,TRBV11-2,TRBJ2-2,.,TGTGCCAGCAGCCTACTGGGAACACGGCCTAACGCGAACACCGGGGAGCTGTTTTTT,CASSLLGTRPNANTGELFF
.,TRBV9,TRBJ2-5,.,TGTGCCAGCAGCGTAAGTTGGGAGAGGGGAGAGACCCAGTACTTC,CASSVSWERGETQYF
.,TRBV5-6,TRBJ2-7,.,TGTGCCAGCAGCTTTGGTAACAGCTACGAGCAGTACTTC,CASSFGNSYEQYF
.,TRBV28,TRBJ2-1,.,TGTGCCAGCGGAGGACACCCCTGCTTCTTC,CASGGHPCFF
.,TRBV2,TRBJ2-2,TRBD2,TGTGCCAGCAGTGTGAGCGGGGCGAACACCGGGGAGCTGTTTTTT,CASSVSGANTGELFF